This T cell receptor (beta chain) derives from a study of blood T cells in healthy people across ages (dated by TCRdb to the mid-2010s). The study in broad terms: In model experiments, template switching captured roughly one uniquely barcoded TCR beta cDNA molecule for every two T cells. For two donors (one aged 18 to 29 and one aged 80 or older), the study analyzed two additional independent replicas of 1 million unique cDNA reads from the same blood draw. The donors were divided into four age groups: young (average approximately 17 years), middle-aged (approximately 41), aged (approximately 62) and long-lived (approximately 74). Donors of different ages were randomly distributed across sequencing lanes to avoid experimental bias. Using deep sequencing normalized with unique cDNA molecular identifiers, the study measured how TCR beta repertoire diversity changes with age.

Including the terminal cysteine and phenylalanine, the CDR3 comprises 15 residues. Of all the DNA, just the CDR3 is kept, 45 bases in frame from base 1. For CDR1 and CDR2, the germline V gene lists SGHTA and FQGNSA. Remarks on this clonotype: The antigen this receptor binds is unknown. No much larger clone exists at a distance of one base, and base qualities are not known.

General findings and caveats noted by the study authors: Observed TCR beta diversity correlated strongly with the percentage of naive T cells measured by flow cytometry. The long-lived group showed more naive CD4+ T cells, fewer expanded clones and increased TCR diversity than the aged group, suggesting age selection. Estimates of total diversity based on one million sequenced T cells were regarded as lower bounds and as underestimates. Because donor CMV infection status was unknown, age-related changes in expanded clonotypes were potentially confounded. Because profiling used bulk unsorted PBMCs, naive and antigen-experienced compartments could not be compared conclusively. Observed TCR beta diversity per million T cells fell roughly linearly with age, and a significant reduction was already apparent by age around 39.

Systemically healthy Caucasian individuals from Russia, 39 in total and aged about 6 to 95 years, were included as donors. Ten milliliters of peripheral blood were collected from each donor into EDTA-treated Vacutainer tubes. Ficoll-Paque density-gradient centrifugation was used to isolate PBMCs, with at least 7 million obtained per sample. Trizol reagent was used to extract total RNA from PBMCs, with at least 5.5 micrograms per sample. The percentages of naive CD45RAhigh/CD27high T cells were determined by flow cytometry on a PBMC aliquot from every donor. The library came from 5' RACE. A second about 6 to 11 cycle PCR used a sample-barcoded 5' primer and a J-beta primer mix. Each TCR beta cDNA molecule received a unique molecular identifier from a template-switch 5' adaptor carrying 12 random nucleotides. At least 3 million CDR3-containing paired-end reads were obtained from each sample. All of the RNA was converted into first-strand cDNA using the Mint cDNA synthesis kit, with a TRBC-specific oligonucleotide serving as the primer. After uracil-DNA glycosylase treatment, a first 18-cycle PCR used universal primers M1SS and BC2_uni_R on all cDNA. Per the source publication's procedure: For normalization, 1 million high-quality reads were randomly selected from each sample, with every read carrying a distinct molecular identifier. Instead of being binned into consensus sequences, reads that shared molecular identifiers were thrown out. MiTCR, with a Q25 quality threshold and the strictest error-elimination algorithm, was used for CDR3 identification, clonotype clustering and error correction. A nonparametric unseen species model with Euler transformation was used to estimate lower-bound total TCR beta diversity. The public reads were quality trimmed at Q25 with fastp and then assembled into clones with MiXCR by TCRdb, keeping productive beta chains. Rows are unified per CDR3 protein, each entry keeping the most common DNA and genes. The V and J calls were determined by TCRdb, not by the authors. The sample records around 1,900,000 distinct CDR3 sequences, roughly two fifths of which are singletons. Together, the top ten hold 23% of the sample.

Source material: blood. The receptor chain draws on TRBV7-2 and TRBJ2-5; a stretch of 8 junction bases matches TRBD1. Matching the DNA end better, TRBJ2-7 makes the J call doubtful. This TCR came from a human donor in good health. This receptor has the CDR3 CASSLAGQVSYEQYF. The DNA reads as follows: TGTGCCAGCAGCTTAGCGGGACAGGTGTCCTACGAGCAGTACTTC.